This T cell receptor (beta chain) was identified during a study of blood T cell repertoires in COVID-19 (dated by TCRdb to about 2020). Background on the whole study: Collaborator samples came from the United States, Italy and Spain and covered acute and convalescent phases of COVID-19. The dataset comprised deeply sampled blood TCRbeta repertoires from subjects exposed to, actively infected with, or recovered from COVID-19. The material from the prospective study consisted of cDNA or gDNA derived from T cells, B-cell-depleted T cells, or PBMCs. Where available, HLA class I and class II types were taken from metadata supplied by the sample provider and were not determined by assay-based typing. The repertoires were made available in a free public database intended to serve as a resource for research on the immune response to SARS-CoV-2. Samples were obtained from the ongoing ImmuneRACE study (first 160 participants) and from 1,254 subjects provided by 6 global collaborators. Nearly every sample came with metadata listing a de-identified subject ID, COVID-19 status, age in years and sex.

V is reduced by 5 bases and J by 4 bases, leaving a spacing of 15 bases between them. Via the germline V gene, CDR1 is SNHLY and CDR2 FYNNEI. Spanning cysteine to phenylalanine, the CDR3 consists of 14 amino acids. Just CDR3 DNA is preserved here, 42 bases in frame from base 1. Worth noting for this clone: The antigen this receptor binds is unknown. It has no much larger one-base neighbor in the sample; base qualities were not kept.

The immunoSEQ Assay, a bias-controlled multiplex PCR, was used to amplify TCRbeta CDR3 regions from genomic DNA. The authors' analysis ran thus. The number of nucleated cells in each sample was estimated from the amplification of reference gene primers within the assay. Sequence reads were collapsed and filtered to measure the absolute abundance of every unique TCRbeta CDR3 rearrangement. For each sample, productive Simpson clonality was calculated by taking the square root of Simpson's diversity index across productive rearrangements. The table was pulled from immuneACCESS by TCRdb, which kept in-frame rearrangements only. Such tables lose some clones; where checked, under half of the loss comes from unresolved V genes, and the rest has no known cause. That table gives V, J and clone size, and the DNA gave D and trimming. Present in this sample are some 120,000 clones, about 83% of which were seen just once. Jointly, the top ten make up 5.5% to 6.5% of the sample.

Points the paper makes about the study in general: Clinical and demographic metadata were provided uncurated, with the amount varying by source and participant.

Whole blood was collected in K2EDTA tubes by collaborating institutions according to the institutions' own protocols. Collaborator samples were shipped for TCRbeta analysis as frozen whole blood, isolated PBMCs, or DNA extracted from either sample type. The sequenced sample consisted of peripheral blood. The V and J genes are TRBV2 and TRBJ2-7; TRBD1 is a possible D gene, resting on 7 matching bases. The clonotype comes from a man older than 75 with active or convalescent COVID-19. The CDR3 is CASSSGDSGYEQYF. The sequence in DNA is TGTGCCAGCAGTTCGGGGGACAGTGGATACGAGCAGTACTTC.